This TCR beta chain was sequenced in a study of CD8 T cells in Susac syndrome. About the research overall: When their blood was taken, the Susac syndrome patients had either not yet had any therapy, were taking corticosteroids, or were taking intravenous immunoglobulin alone.

Overall study results and limits: A relatively small number of individuals underwent TCR sequencing and HLA analysis.

After extraction with the RNeasy kit, about 0.5 to 1 ug of the RNA was reverse transcribed using random hexamers. TCRdb re-analysed the immunoSEQ multiplex PCR reads in MiXCR, keeping a single row per CDR3 protein. The data hold approximately 120,000 distinct CDR3 sequences, with over 85% observed a single time. The authors carried out high-throughput sequencing of TCR beta. They applied it to CD8+ and CD4+ T cells obtained from blood. TEMRA cells were enriched by FACS, while CD8+ and CD4+ T cells were obtained through a negative isolation that was performed magnetically. As to this clonotype: Its antigen is as yet unknown. At one end the junction does not follow the germline gene, possibly because of a read error.

CDR3 length: 16 amino acids. Germline-derived CDR1 and CDR2 are SGHAT and FQDESV (reference sequence). This clonotype was sampled from a human donor with Susac syndrome. Sequenced sample: CD8+ T cells from PBMCs. This sequence joins TRBV11-1 and TRBJ2-2, with 10 bases lining up with TRBD2. CDR3 loop: CASSFLAGVETGELVF. The CDR3 nucleotides are TGTGCCAGCAGCTTTCTAGCGGGAGTGGAAACCGGGGAGCTGGTTTTT.